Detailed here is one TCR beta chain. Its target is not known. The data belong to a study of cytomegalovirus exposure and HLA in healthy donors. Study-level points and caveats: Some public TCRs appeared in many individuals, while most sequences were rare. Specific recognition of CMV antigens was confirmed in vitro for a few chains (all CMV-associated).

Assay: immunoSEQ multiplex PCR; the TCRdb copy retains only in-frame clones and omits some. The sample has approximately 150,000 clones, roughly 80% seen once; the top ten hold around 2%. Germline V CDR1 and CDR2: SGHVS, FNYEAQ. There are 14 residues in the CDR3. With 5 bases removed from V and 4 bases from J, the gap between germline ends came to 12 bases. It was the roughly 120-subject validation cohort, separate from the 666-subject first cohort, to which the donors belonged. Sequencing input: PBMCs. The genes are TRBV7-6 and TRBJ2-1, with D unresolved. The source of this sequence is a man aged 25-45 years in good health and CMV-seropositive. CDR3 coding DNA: TGTGCCAGCAGCCGAAACGGGTTGTACAATGAGCAGTTCTTC. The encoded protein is CASSRNGLYNEQFF.